In this sample, the clone carrying this T cell receptor (beta chain) turned up many times. These data come from a study of T cell repertoires in cytomegalovirus infection. MiXCR, run by TCRdb on the reads, gives a single entry per CDR3 protein. Of fewer than 200,000 distinct CDR3 sequences listed, 13% to 15% are singletons. This TCR came from a human donor in good health (CMV status not recorded). Some clones in this sample may be carry-over from other donors' samples. The material sequenced was PBMCs.

The CDR3 coding sequence is TGTGCCAGCAGTTACCCAGGGCAGCCAAACCAAGAGACCCAGTACTTC. Its protein is CASSYPGQPNQETQYF. The chain recombines TRBV6-2 or TRBV6-3 with TRBJ2-5; maybe TRBD1 (5 bases). CDR1 and CDR2 from the germline V gene are MNHEY and SVGEGT. The V and J ends lost 2 bases and 0 bases respectively, with 13 bases between them. The CDR3 has 16 residues.